One and the same sample provided the 26 T cell receptor beta chains below, sequenced in a study of blood T cell repertoires in COVID-19. Sequencing used immunoSEQ multiplex PCR; TCRdb keeps in-frame clones, though not all of them. Found here are a few hundred thousand clones, around 82% of them singletons; the top ten hold approximately 1.1%. The sequenced sample consisted of peripheral blood. The receptors were sampled from a woman aged 45-65 years with acute or convalescent COVID-19.

The chain combines TRBV7-2 with TRBJ2-1; the D gene is possibly TRBD2 (5 bases). The V end was cut by 0 bases, the J end by 6 bases, with 12 bases between. The CDR3 is 15 amino acids. From germline, CDR1 is SGHTA and CDR2 FQGNSA. This chain's CDR3 is CASSLAALAGNEQFF. In DNA form, the CDR3 reads TGTGCCAGCAGCTTAGCAGCCCTCGCGGGCAATGAGCAGTTCTTC.

The CDR3 is CASIGVGGGGYTF. CDR3 in DNA: TGTGCCAGCATCGGGGTTGGGGGCGGTGGCTACACCTTC. This chain links TRBV2 with TRBJ1-2; D might be TRBD1 (6 bases). Germline CDR1 is SNHLY and CDR2 is FYNNEI. The CDR3 has 13 residues. Trimming cost V 7 bases and J 7 bases, with 16 bases left between them. Drawing the rest from reference TRBV2 and TRBJ1-2, the complete variable domain is EPEVTQTPSHQVTQMGQEVILRCVPISNHLYFYWYRQILGQKVEFLVSFYNNEISEKSEIFDDQFSVERPDGSNFTLKIRSTKLEDSAMYFCASIGVGGGGYTFGSGTRLTVV.

The chain links TRBV2 to TRBJ1-5, with 8 bases fitting TRBD1. After removal of 2 bases from V and 5 bases from J, the junction contained 5 bases not matched to a gene. Germline assignment: CDR1 SNHLY and CDR2 FYNNEI. The CDR3 extends over 15 amino acids. The CDR3 DNA follows: TGTGCCAGCAGTGAAATCGGACAGGGATATCAGCCCCAGCATTTT. This codes for CASSEIGQGYQPQHF.

In DNA form, the CDR3 reads TGTGCCAGCTCACCGACAGGGGGGAATTCACCCCTCCACTTT. Translated, it gives CASSPTGGNSPLHF. The chain couples TRBV18 to TRBJ1-6, with 9 bases lining up with TRBD1. The CDR3 contains 14 residues. J lost 7 bases, V lost 3 bases, and 1 base had no gene match. Germline V lookup: CDR1 KGHSH, CDR2 LQKENI.

The gene calls are TRBV9 and TRBJ1-2; D ambiguous. The ends were cut back, 4 bases at V and 3 bases at J, with 13 bases in the middle. From germline, CDR1 is SGDLS and CDR2 YYNGEE. The CDR3 is 14 residues long. The CDR3 DNA sequence: TGTGCCAGCAGCCTAGAGGGAGCAGACTATGGCTACACCTTC. Protein: CASSLEGADYGYTF.

The genes are TRBV7-9 and TRBJ1-2; D is unresolved. There are 13 residues in the CDR3. Germline CDR1 and CDR2: SEHNR and FQNEAQ (reference sequence). Trimming pared 2 bases from V and 4 bases from J, leaving 8 bases between. The CDR3 DNA follows: TGTGCCAGCAGCTTACAGAACAGCTATGGCTACACCTTC. Protein sequence: CASSLQNSYGYTF.

This clone was recorded only once. The V and J genes are TRBV3-1 (or the pseudogene TRBV3-2) and TRBJ2-7; tentatively, D is TRBD1 (5 bases). This CDR3 is 15 amino acids long. Trimming pared 10 bases from V and 2 bases from J, leaving 21 bases between. Germline values: CDR1 LGHDT, CDR2 YNNKEL (reference sequence). DNA of the CDR3: TGTGCCATTGCGAAGAAGGGGCGCGGAACCTACGAGCAGTACTTC. Its protein product is CAIAKKGRGTYEQYF.

The chain joins TRBV7-9 to TRBJ2-1; the D gene is possibly TRBD1 (5 bases). The germline V and J ends were trimmed by 5 bases and 1 base, with 15 bases remaining between them. CDR1 is SEHNR and CDR2 is FQNEAQ in the germline V gene (reference sequence). CDR3 length equals 16 residues. The chain's CDR3 is CASSPGRTPSYNEQFF. CDR3 sequence (DNA): TGTGCCAGCAGCCCGGGCCGGACACCATCCTACAATGAGCAGTTCTTC.

The chain recombines TRBV5-1 with TRBJ2-3; D not certain. This CDR3 is built from 15 residues. Germline loops: CDR1 SGHRS, CDR2 YFSETQ. The germline V and J ends were trimmed by 4 bases and 2 bases, with 14 bases remaining between them. The chain's CDR3 is CASSPQWPTTDTQYF. The CDR3, as DNA: TGCGCCAGCAGCCCACAGTGGCCCACCACAGATACGCAGTATTTT.

The chain is built from TRBV5-1 and TRBJ2-2, with 10 bases lining up with TRBD1. The ends lost 3 bases at V and 3 bases at J; junction bases unmatched: 5. The CDR3 extends over 16 amino acids. Germline CDR1 reads SGHRS; CDR2 reads YFSETQ. The CDR3 nucleotides read TGCGCCAGCAGCTCTTCCGGGACAGGGGACACCGGGGAGCTGTTTTTT. Translated, it gives CASSSSGTGDTGELFF.

This rearrangement joins TRBV16 to TRBJ2-5; 7 bases agree with TRBD1. CDR1 and CDR2 (germline): KGHSY, FQNENV. Losses at the gene ends were 0 bases for V and 5 bases for J; bases not matched to a gene: 0. The CDR3 has 13 residues. The CDR3 region is CASSQSQGETQYF. CDR3 bases: TGTGCCAGCAGCCAATCACAGGGGGAGACCCAGTACTTC. Looking up the rest from reference TRBV16 and TRBJ2-5 gives the full variable domain: GEEVAQTPKHLVRGEGQKAKLYCAPIKGHSYVFWYQQVLKNEFKFLISFQNENVFDETGMPKERFSAKCLPNSPCSLEIQATKLEDSAVYFCASSQSQGETQYFGPGTRLLVL.

A remark on this clone: The same CDR3 arises from other DNA sequences in this sample as well. The chain uses TRBV19 and TRBJ2-1, with 8 bases lining up with TRBD2. Per the germline V gene, CDR1 is LNHDA and CDR2 is SQIVND (reference sequence). The CDR3 is 14 residues long. The J segment lost 2 bases and the V segment lost 3 bases, leaving 0 bases of the junction unmatched. CDR3 sequence: CASSIGRAYNEQFF. The CDR3 DNA sequence: TGTGCCAGTAGTATCGGGAGGGCCTACAATGAGCAGTTCTTC.

The gene calls are TRBV19 and TRBJ2-3; 9 bases agree with TRBD2. The V and J ends lost 5 bases and 1 base, in that order; junction bases with no gene match: 1. Per germline, CDR1 LNHDA and CDR2 SQIVND (reference sequence). This CDR3 is built from 14 residues. The CDR3 nucleotides are TGTGCCAGTAGTCCTAGCGGGGGCACAGATACGCAGTATTTT. Protein sequence: CASSPSGGTDTQYF.

The genes are TRBV7-9 and TRBJ1-1, with a tentative D call TRBD1 (5 bases). V shed 1 base and J shed 3 bases, with 12 bases lying between them. The CDR3 length is 15 residues. Germline CDR1 SEHNR, CDR2 FQNEAQ (reference sequence). Here the CDR3 reads CASSLEGRVYTEAFF. In DNA, the CDR3 is TGTGCCAGCAGCTTAGAAGGCAGGGTGTACACTGAAGCTTTCTTT.

The chain carries TRBV9 and TRBJ2-2, with D possibly matching TRBD1 (6 bases). CDR3 size: 15 residues. V lost 0 bases, J lost 6 bases, and 12 bases lay in between. From germline, CDR1 is SGDLS and CDR2 YYNGEE. This chain's CDR3 is CASSVGSGVSGELFF. CDR3 nucleotides: TGTGCCAGCAGCGTAGGTTCAGGGGTTTCCGGGGAGCTGTTTTTT.

CDR3 in amino acids: CATSEAGGGTDTQYF. CDR3 coding DNA: TGTGCCACCAGTGAGGCAGGGGGCGGCACAGATACGCAGTATTTT. The chain employs TRBV24-1 and TRBJ2-3; 8 bases match TRBD1. Germline CDR1 is KGHDR and CDR2 is SFDVKD. V was clipped by 4 bases and J by 1 base; unmatched bases: 3. The CDR3 extends over 15 amino acids.

The chain has TRBV25-1 and TRBJ1-1; TRBD1 might be the D (6 bases). CDR1 and CDR2 from the germline V gene are MGHDK and SYGVNS. Between the trimmed V and J ends, which lost 3 bases and 3 bases, there was a span of 14 bases. The CDR3 spans 15 residues. Here the CDR3 reads CASSDTGKGDTEAFF. The CDR3 nucleotides read TGTGCCAGCAGTGATACAGGGAAGGGGGACACTGAAGCTTTCTTT.

The chain joins TRBV3-1 (or the pseudogene TRBV3-2) to TRBJ2-1; 7 positions match TRBD2. CDR1 LGHDT and CDR2 YNNKEL come from the germline V gene (reference sequence). V lost 3 bases and J lost 7; bases outside the gene matches: 12. CDR3 length: 16 amino acids. The CDR3: CASSHDRREISNEQFF. CDR3 nucleotide sequence: TGTGCCAGCAGCCACGATCGGCGGGAGATTTCAAATGAGCAGTTCTTC.

A few counts support this clone. This sequence joins TRBV6-1 and TRBJ2-1, with 15 bases that match TRBD2. The V segment lost 4 bases and the J segment 9 bases; nucleotides outside the gene matches: 7. Germline V lookup: CDR1 MNHNS, CDR2 SASEGT. The CDR3 length is 16 residues. CDR3 loop: CASSGTSGGALVEQFF. The CDR3 nucleotides read TGTGCCAGCAGTGGGACTAGCGGGGGGGCTTTAGTTGAGCAGTTCTTC.

This sequence joins TRBV6-5 and TRBJ1-1, with D uncertain. Germline lookup yields CDR1 MNHEY and CDR2 SVGAGI. V dropped 8 bases and J dropped 1 base, with 11 bases sitting between them. The length of the CDR3 is 13 residues. Here the CDR3 reads CASSWAPNTEAFF. Here the CDR3 DNA reads TGTGCCAGCTCTTGGGCCCCGAACACTGAAGCTTTCTTT.

The CDR3 coding sequence is TGCGCCAGCAGCTGGAGGGCGACAGGGGATAATAATTCACCCCTCCACTTT. Amino acids: CASSWRATGDNNSPLHF. V usage is TRBV5-1 and J usage is TRBJ1-6; 8 bases map to TRBD1. The trim removed 3 bases at V and 5 bases at J, leaving 10 bases unmatched. Germline CDR1 reads SGHRS; CDR2 reads YFSETQ. This CDR3 has 17 amino acids.

This rearrangement joins TRBV3-1 (or the pseudogene TRBV3-2) to TRBJ1-2, with 8 bases lining up with TRBD1. Trimming took 3 bases from V and 0 from J; bases not matched to a gene: 3. The germline gives CDR1 LGHDT, CDR2 YNNKEL (reference sequence). The CDR3 extends over 15 amino acids. Here the CDR3 DNA reads TGTGCCAGCAGCCAGGACAGGGCTGCTAACTATGGCTACACCTTC. This encodes CASSQDRAANYGYTF.

The rearrangement uses TRBV10-2 and TRBJ1-5, with D uncertain. The CDR3 is 15 residues long. Germline V gives CDR1 WSHSY, CDR2 SAAADI. The ends were cut back, 6 bases at V and 1 base at J, with 13 bases in the middle. As DNA, the CDR3 is TGCGCCAGCAGCCCGAGAGGAGGGAGCAATCAGCCCCAGCATTTT. It yields the protein CASSPRGGSNQPQHF.

The count of this clone is one. The genes are TRBV9 and TRBJ1-2; 7 nucleotides align to TRBD1. With 4 bases clipped from V and 5 bases from J, the junction kept 8 bases outside the gene matches. CDR1 is SGDLS and CDR2 is YYNGEE in the germline V gene. This CDR3 contains 14 residues. The CDR3 coding sequence is TGTGCCAGCAGCTTCGGCGGGACAGCTTATGGCTACACCTTC. Translated: CASSFGGTAYGYTF.

The chain uses TRBV24-1 and TRBJ2-1; D uncertain. The V end lost 6 bases, the J end lost 9 bases, and 8 bases lay between the germline ends. The CDR3 extends over 11 amino acids. Germline V gene lookup returns CDR1 KGHDR and CDR2 SFDVKD. The CDR3 loop reads CATSLRSEQFF. DNA of the CDR3: TGTGCCACCAGTCTTCGTAGTGAGCAGTTCTTC.

This chain links TRBV7-9 with TRBJ1-2; weak D call: TRBD1 (5 bases). This CDR3 contains 13 residues. CDR1 and CDR2 (germline): SEHNR, FQNEAQ (reference sequence). V was pared by 5 bases and J by 1 base, with 8 bases between. CDR3 bases: TGTGCCAGCAGCCTCCAGGGTAACTATGGCTACACCTTC. Amino acid sequence: CASSLQGNYGYTF.